The clone carrying this TCR beta chain has a count of ten or more. Its antigen is not identified. There are 15 residues in the CDR3. The germline gives CDR1 SGHRS, CDR2 YFSETQ. The V gene lost 0 bases and the J gene lost 2 bases, with 11 bases spanning the gap. Via MiXCR, TCRdb re-called the 5' RACE reads, giving one row per CDR3 protein. This table holds some 220,000 distinct CDR3 sequences, approximately 3.3% found once. The data belong to a study of T cells after yellow fever vaccination. Study background: Each low-cell-number fraction was prepared by means of SMART-Seq v4 Ultra Low Input. Study conclusions and caveats: Boosting was followed by the reappearance of most primary-vaccination clones (just under 98% CD4, around 91% CD8). Weaker, the secondary response peaked sooner, at day 5 versus 15.

The receptor's source is a man aged 18 to 30 who received the YFV17D yellow fever vaccine. The material was CD4+ T cells sorted from PBMCs, obtained 10 days after the yellow fever booster vaccination. The chain couples TRBV5-1 to TRBJ2-5; D is possibly TRBD2 (5 bases). This chain's CDR3 is CASSLGDYLQETQYF. In DNA form, the CDR3 reads TGCGCCAGCAGCTTGGGCGACTACCTACAAGAGACCCAGTACTTC.